The T cell receptor (beta chain) under discussion was sequenced for a study of vaccination effects on CD4 cells after COVID-19. The germline gives CDR1 SNHLY, CDR2 FYNNEI. The CDR3 consists of 13 residues. The V and J ends lost 8 bases and 5 bases respectively, with 15 bases between them. Details on this clone: What it binds is not known.

Overall study results and limits: Cross-reaction with common cold coronaviruses was seen in only 1 of 255 vaccine-induced clones from healthy vaccinees.

The data were produced by immunoSEQ multiplex PCR, yet TCRdb's version contains in-frame clones alone and is incomplete. The table has about 29,000 clones, about 74% seen once. Before any sequencing was done, the ViraFEST assay used viral peptide pools to expand antigen-specific CD4+ T cells. Culture proceeded for 9 to 11 days, and CD4+ T cells were then isolated. BNT162b2 vaccine or mRNA-1273 vaccine was given to participants in two doses. The rearrangement joins TRBV2 to TRBJ2-5; no definite D call. Sequencing used CD4+ T cells from PBMCs cultured with HCoV-OC43 spike peptides, obtained after COVID-19 vaccination. Subset defined: HCoV-OC43 spike overlapping peptide pool stimulation. The receptor comes from a human donor who received a COVID-19 vaccine. In DNA, the CDR3 is TGTGCCAGCGGGATTGACGGCCCGGAGACCCAGTACTTC. This encodes CASGIDGPETQYF.